This TCR beta chain was retrieved from a study of blood T cells in healthy people across ages. The CDR3 sequence is 14 residues long. V was cut by 7 bases and J by 5 bases, with 12 bases left in between. CDR1 SNHLY and CDR2 FYNNEI come from the germline V gene. Each sample yielded at least 6 million isolated PBMCs. Then a second PCR, running roughly 7 to 11 cycles, was carried out with a sample-barcoded 5' primer and a J-beta primer mix. Every molecule of cDNA carried a tag from a template-switch adaptor with 12 random nucleotides. MiXCR was run by TCRdb on the 5' RACE reads, yielding one entry per CDR3 protein. The profile covers hundreds of thousands of distinct CDR3 sequences, with roughly half appearing a single time and 45% to 65% taken by the ten largest.

This sequence joins TRBV2 and TRBJ1-6; perhaps TRBD1 as D (5 bases). Input material: blood. The origin of this receptor is a man aged 60-69 years in good health. CDR3 amino acids: CASTLGGNNSPLHF. CDR3 sequence (DNA): TGTGCCAGCACCTTGGGGGGGAATAATTCACCCCTCCACTTT.